Listed below are T cell receptor beta chains from one sample, sequenced in a study of monozygotic twins with inflammatory bowel disease. TCRdb reanalyzed the 5' RACE reads, giving one entry per CDR3 protein sequence and no DNA. The sample holds approximately 400,000 distinct CDR3 sequences. The sample taken for sequencing was blood. Source of these receptors: a human donor with ulcerative colitis or Crohn's disease, or a healthy co-twin of an affected twin (not recorded which). CDR3s include the opening cysteine and the closing phenylalanine or tryptophan.

j_call v_call cdr3_length cdr3_aa
TRBJ2-3 TRBV7-2 13 CASSNLDRTWQYF
TRBJ1-5 TRBV5-8 15 CASSLPGGIDQPQHF
TRBJ2-1 TRBV2 15 CASPESGGTYNEQFF
TRBJ2-1 TRBV30 13 CAWSGTGPNEQFF
TRBJ1-2 TRBV20-1 12 CSAPDLYYGYTF
TRBJ2-3 TRBV5-1 14 CASSAALIEDTQYF
TRBJ1-1 TRBV5-1 15 CASSTGQGGVTEAFF
TRBJ1-1 TRBV6-1 12 CASSETARGVFF
TRBJ2-1 TRBV5-1 15 CASSLQGSSYNEQFF
TRBJ2-7 TRBV7-2 15 CASSLSVGQTYEQYF
TRBJ2-3 TRBV5-1 15 CASSTGLAGTDTQYF
TRBJ1-1 TRBV5-1 15 CASSPTQGLNTEAFF
TRBJ2-3 TRBV9 15 CASSVEASGGYTQYF